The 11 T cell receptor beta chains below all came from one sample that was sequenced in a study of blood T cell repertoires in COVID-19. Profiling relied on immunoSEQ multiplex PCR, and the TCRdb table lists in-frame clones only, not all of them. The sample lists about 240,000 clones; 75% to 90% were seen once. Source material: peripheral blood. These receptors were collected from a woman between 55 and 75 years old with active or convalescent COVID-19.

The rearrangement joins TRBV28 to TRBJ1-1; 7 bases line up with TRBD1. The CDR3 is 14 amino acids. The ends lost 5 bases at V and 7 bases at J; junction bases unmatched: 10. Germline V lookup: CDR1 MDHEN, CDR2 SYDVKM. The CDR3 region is CASSAIGTDREAFF. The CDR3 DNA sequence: TGTGCCAGCAGTGCCATCGGGACAGATCGTGAAGCTTTCTTT.

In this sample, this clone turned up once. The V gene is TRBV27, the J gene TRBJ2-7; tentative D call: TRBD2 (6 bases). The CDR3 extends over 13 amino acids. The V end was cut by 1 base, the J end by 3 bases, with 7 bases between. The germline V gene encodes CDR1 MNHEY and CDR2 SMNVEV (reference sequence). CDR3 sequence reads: CASSLWGDYEQYF. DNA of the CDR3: TGTGCCAGCAGTTTATGGGGGGACTACGAGCAGTACTTC.

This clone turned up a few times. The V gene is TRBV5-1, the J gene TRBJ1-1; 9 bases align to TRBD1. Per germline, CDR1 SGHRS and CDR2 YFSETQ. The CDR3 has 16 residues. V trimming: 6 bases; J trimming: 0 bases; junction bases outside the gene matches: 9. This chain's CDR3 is CASTRQGGGMNTEAFF. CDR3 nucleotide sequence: TGCGCCAGCACCCGACAGGGGGGCGGTATGAACACTGAAGCTTTCTTT.

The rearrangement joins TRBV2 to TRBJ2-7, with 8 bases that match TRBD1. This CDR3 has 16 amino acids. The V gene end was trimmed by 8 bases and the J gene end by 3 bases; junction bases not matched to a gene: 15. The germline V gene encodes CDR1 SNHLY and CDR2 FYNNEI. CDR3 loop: CASRLSGVQGDYEQYF. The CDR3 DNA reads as TGTGCCAGCCGCCTATCAGGAGTACAGGGGGACTACGAGCAGTACTTC.

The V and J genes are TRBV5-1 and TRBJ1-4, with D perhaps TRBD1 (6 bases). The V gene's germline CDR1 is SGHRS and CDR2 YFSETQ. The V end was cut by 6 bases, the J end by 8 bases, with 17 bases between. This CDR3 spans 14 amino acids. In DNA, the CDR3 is TGCGCCAGCAATCTGGGGCAGGGGAGCGAAAAACTGTTTTTT. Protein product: CASNLGQGSEKLFF. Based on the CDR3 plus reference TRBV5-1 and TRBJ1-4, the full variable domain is KAGVTQTPRYLIKTRGQQVTLSCSPISGHRSVSWYQQTPGQGLQFLFEYFSETQRNKGNFPGRFSGRQFSNSRSEMNVSTLELGDSALYLCASNLGQGSEKLFFGSGTQLSVL.

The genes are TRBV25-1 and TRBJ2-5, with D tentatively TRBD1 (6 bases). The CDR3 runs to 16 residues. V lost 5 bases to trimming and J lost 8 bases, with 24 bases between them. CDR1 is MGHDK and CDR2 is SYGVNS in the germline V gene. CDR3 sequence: CASSQGRVRGVPTQYF. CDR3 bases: TGTGCCAGCAGTCAGGGGAGAGTCAGGGGAGTTCCTACCCAGTACTTC.

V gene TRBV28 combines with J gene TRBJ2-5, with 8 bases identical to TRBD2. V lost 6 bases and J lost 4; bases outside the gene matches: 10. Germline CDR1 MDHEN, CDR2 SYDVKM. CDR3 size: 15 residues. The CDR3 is CASSQAGTSRETQYF. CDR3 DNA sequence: TGTGCCAGCAGCCAAGCCGGGACTAGTAGAGAGACCCAGTACTTC.

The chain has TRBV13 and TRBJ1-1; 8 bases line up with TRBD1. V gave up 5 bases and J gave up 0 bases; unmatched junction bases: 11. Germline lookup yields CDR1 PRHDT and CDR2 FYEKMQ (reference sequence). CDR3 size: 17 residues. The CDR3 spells CASSPSTGGVLNTEAFF. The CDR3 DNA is TGTGCCAGCAGCCCAAGTACAGGGGGGGTATTGAACACTGAAGCTTTCTTT.

The CDR3 sequence is CASSPSQGKQPQHF. The CDR3 DNA sequence: TGCGCCAGCAGTCCCTCACAGGGGAAACAGCCCCAGCATTTT. The chain carries TRBV10-2 and TRBJ1-5; 7 nucleotides agree with TRBD1. This CDR3 contains 14 residues. J was trimmed by 7 bases and V by 5 bases; bases with no gene match: 8. The germline V gene encodes CDR1 WSHSY and CDR2 SAAADI.

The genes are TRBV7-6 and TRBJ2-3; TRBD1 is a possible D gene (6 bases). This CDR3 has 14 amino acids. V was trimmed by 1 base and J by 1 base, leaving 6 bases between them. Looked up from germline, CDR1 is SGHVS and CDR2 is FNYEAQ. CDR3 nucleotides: TGTGCCAGCAGCTTAGAGGGGGGCACAGATACGCAGTATTTT. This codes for CASSLEGGTDTQYF. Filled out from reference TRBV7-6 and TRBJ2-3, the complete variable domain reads GAGVSQSPRYKVTKRGQDVALRCDPISGHVSLYWYRQALGQGPEFLTYFNYEAQQDKSGLPNDRFSAERPEGSISTLTIQRTEQRDSAMYRCASSLEGGTDTQYFGPGTRLTVL.

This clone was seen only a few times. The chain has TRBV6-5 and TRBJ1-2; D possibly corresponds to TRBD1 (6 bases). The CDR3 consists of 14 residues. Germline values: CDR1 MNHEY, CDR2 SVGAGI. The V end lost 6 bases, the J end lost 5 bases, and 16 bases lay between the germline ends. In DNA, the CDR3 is TGTGCCAGCAGCTTAGCCGAACAGGGTTATGGCTACACCTTC. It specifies CASSLAEQGYGYTF.